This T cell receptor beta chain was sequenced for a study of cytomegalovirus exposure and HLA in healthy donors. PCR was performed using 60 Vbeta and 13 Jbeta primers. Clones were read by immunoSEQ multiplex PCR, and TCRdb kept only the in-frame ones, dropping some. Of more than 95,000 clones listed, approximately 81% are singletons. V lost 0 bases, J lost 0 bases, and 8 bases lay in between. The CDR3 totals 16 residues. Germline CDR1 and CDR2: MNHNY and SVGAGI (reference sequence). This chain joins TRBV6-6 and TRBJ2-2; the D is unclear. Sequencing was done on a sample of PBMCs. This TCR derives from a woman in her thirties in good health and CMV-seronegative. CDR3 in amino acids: CASSYSRLANTGELFF. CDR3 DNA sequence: TGTGCCAGCAGTTACTCGCGTCTAGCGAACACCGGGGAGCTGTTTTTT.